The 16 T cell receptor beta chains given below trace back to one sample, sequenced in a study of cytotoxic CD8 clonotypes in ibrutinib-treated CLL. Data came from immunoSEQ multiplex PCR; TCRdb stores just in-frame clones and leaves some out. Among about 24,000 clones listed, around four fifths were seen once. This material consisted of PBMCs, taken before ibrutinib treatment. The receptor set was obtained from a human donor with chronic lymphocytic leukemia.

This clone showed up just a few times. V gene TRBV14 combines with J gene TRBJ2-4, with D unclear. The CDR3 runs to 16 residues. With 4 bases removed from V and 3 bases from J, the gap between germline ends came to 16 bases. Germline values: CDR1 SGHDN, CDR2 FVKESK. CDR3 protein: CASSPIDTSNKNIQYF. The CDR3 region has the DNA TGTGCCAGCAGCCCCATAGACACCAGCAACAAAAACATTCAGTACTTC.

The chain has TRBV18 and TRBJ1-3; D ambiguous. This CDR3 contains 18 residues. From germline, CDR1 is KGHSH and CDR2 LQKENI. The V gene lost 4 bases and the J gene lost 0 bases, with 19 bases spanning the gap. The CDR3 here is CASSRLRQKLNSGNTIYF. CDR3 bases: TGTGCCAGCTCACGTCTCAGGCAGAAACTTAACTCTGGAAACACCATATATTTT.

This clone has more than one count but fewer than ten. The chain recombines TRBV2 with TRBJ1-2, with 8 positions matching TRBD1. Per germline, CDR1 SNHLY and CDR2 FYNNEI. The length of the CDR3 is 13 residues. V lost 4 bases, J lost 8 bases, and 6 bases stayed unmatched. The CDR3 nucleotides read TGTGCCAGCAGTGGAACAGGGGGAGGAGGCTACACCTTC. This sequence encodes CASSGTGGGGYTF.

The rearrangement links TRBV5-1 to TRBJ2-3; 8 bases fit TRBD2. The V gene end was trimmed by 3 bases and the J gene end by 6 bases; junction bases not matched to a gene: 6. CDR1 and CDR2 from the germline V gene are SGHRS and YFSETQ. This CDR3 contains 14 residues. CDR3 nucleotide sequence: TGCGCCAGCAGCTCAGCGGGAGTAAGGGATACGCAGTATTTT. Translated, it gives CASSSAGVRDTQYF.

This chain uses TRBV29-1 with TRBJ2-3, with TRBD1 identical over 8 bases. After removal of 6 bases from V and 2 bases from J, the junction contained 10 bases not matched to a gene. Germline-derived CDR1 and CDR2 are SQVTM and ANQGSEA. This CDR3 has 15 amino acids. The CDR3: CSVSKTGVITDTQYF. In nucleotides, the CDR3 is TGCAGCGTCAGCAAGACAGGGGTTATCACAGATACGCAGTATTTT.

The rearrangement uses TRBV7-2 and TRBJ2-1; 9 bases match TRBD1. Looked up from germline, CDR1 is SGHTA and CDR2 is FQGNSA. Trimming took 2 bases from V and 10 from J; bases not matched to a gene: 9. The CDR3 is 15 residues long. CDR3 loop: CASSLRDRDFDEQFF. CDR3 in DNA: TGTGCCAGCAGCTTACGGGACAGGGACTTTGACGAGCAGTTCTTC.

CDR3 DNA sequence: TGTGCCAGCAGCTTTTGGGGGCAGGGGTTCCACGAGCAGTACTTC. Its translation is CASSFWGQGFHEQYF. The rearrangement joins TRBV7-9 to TRBJ2-7, with TRBD1 as a possible D gene (6 bases). The CDR3 sequence is 15 residues long. Trimming left V 3 bases short and J 5 bases short, with 17 bases between. From germline, CDR1 is SEHNR and CDR2 FQNEAQ (reference sequence).

The chain has TRBV28 and TRBJ1-3; D is possibly TRBD1 (6 bases). Germline values: CDR1 MDHEN, CDR2 SYDVKM. Between the trimmed V and J ends, which lost 6 bases and 0 bases, there was a span of 18 bases. The CDR3 consists of 17 residues. The CDR3 loop is CASSPTGHSISGNTIYF. CDR3 bases: TGTGCCAGCAGCCCGACAGGCCACTCCATCTCTGGAAACACCATATATTTT.

This clone was found a few times. This chain uses TRBV5-6 with TRBJ2-5; D gene ambiguous. The V gene's germline CDR1 is SGHDT and CDR2 YYEEEE. This CDR3 has 13 residues. V was cut by 1 base and J by 7 bases, with 11 bases left in between. CDR3 sequence reads: CASSLPGSSTQYF. For the CDR3, the DNA is TGTGCCAGCAGCTTGCCCGGTAGCTCGACCCAGTACTTC.

The V call is TRBV19, the J call TRBJ2-7; D tentatively reads TRBD1 or TRBD2 (5 bases each). The CDR3 totals 17 residues. V lost 5 bases to trimming and J lost 5 bases, with 25 bases between them. Germline V gives CDR1 LNHDA, CDR2 SQIVND (reference sequence). In DNA, the CDR3 is TGTGCCAGTAGTCTTAGAGGGACGGCAGGTGGATCCGACGAGCAGTACTTC. Its protein product is CASSLRGTAGGSDEQYF.

This chain links TRBV16 with TRBJ1-5, with a tentative D call TRBD1 (5 bases). The germline V gene has CDR1 KGHSY and CDR2 FQNENV. Trimming stripped 7 bases from V and 1 base from J, with 17 bases between. The CDR3 is 16 amino acids. Written as DNA, the CDR3 is TGTGCCAGCAAAGTATGGGGGGGGGAAAGCAATCAGCCCCAGCATTTT. It encodes CASKVWGGESNQPQHF.

The V gene is TRBV6-1, the J gene TRBJ2-4; D is undetermined. The V and J ends lost 7 bases and 0 bases respectively, with 13 bases between them. This CDR3 has 15 residues. Germline CDR1 MNHNS, CDR2 SASEGT. CDR3 residues: CASTPTAPAKNIQYF. The CDR3 DNA is TGTGCCAGCACCCCAACGGCCCCAGCCAAAAACATTCAGTACTTC.

The chain recombines TRBV25-1 with TRBJ1-4; D is perhaps TRBD1 (6 bases). This CDR3 spans 12 amino acids. Trimming left V 10 bases short and J 7 bases short, with 13 bases between. CDR1 and CDR2 from the germline V gene are MGHDK and SYGVNS. This CDR3 reads CATSSGAEKLFF. The CDR3 DNA reads as TGTGCCACCTCTTCGGGGGCTGAAAAACTGTTTTTT.

This clone was found once. The chain employs TRBV6-1 and TRBJ1-5; maybe TRBD1 (6 bases). This CDR3 is 15 amino acids long. V lost 4 bases and J 7 bases, leaving 17 bases between the germline ends. The germline gives CDR1 MNHNS, CDR2 SASEGT. The CDR3, as DNA: TGTGCCAGCAGTGCCAGCAGGGGAGGCGAACAGCCCCAGCATTTT. It codes for CASSASRGGEQPQHF.

The chain uses TRBV29-1 and TRBJ2-2; D remains unclear. This CDR3 is 13 amino acids long. Trimming took off 3 bases at V and 1 base at J, with 6 bases between the two ends. Germline CDR1 is SQVTM and CDR2 is ANQGSEA. This chain's CDR3 is CSVDLQNTGELFF. The CDR3 DNA is TGCAGCGTTGATTTACAGAACACCGGGGAGCTGTTTTTT.

The chain couples TRBV12-5 to TRBJ1-4, with TRBD1 as a possible D gene (5 bases). Germline assignment: CDR1 LGHNT and CDR2 FRNRAP. The V end lost 7 bases, the J end lost 5 bases, and 20 bases lay between the germline ends. The CDR3 has 16 residues. This CDR3 is CASAAGVMDSNEKLFF. In DNA, the CDR3 is TGTGCTAGTGCCGCGGGGGTGATGGATTCGAATGAAAAACTGTTTTTT.